One sample yielded the 23 T cell receptor beta chains listed below, sequenced in a study of cytotoxic CD8 clonotypes in ibrutinib-treated CLL. The method was immunoSEQ multiplex PCR; TCRdb's version includes in-frame clones alone and lacks a portion of them. This table holds about 50,000 clones, 57% found once. The sample was PBMCs, taken after 24 months of ibrutinib treatment. The receptors come from a human donor with chronic lymphocytic leukemia.

Only a few counts were recorded for this clone. The chain carries TRBV7-8 and TRBJ1-2; 7 nucleotides agree with TRBD1. This CDR3 is 13 amino acids long. V dropped 4 bases and J dropped 4; count of bases not matched to a gene: 3. Germline lookup yields CDR1 SGHVS and CDR2 FQNEAQ. CDR3 loop: CASSSGTAYGYTF. The CDR3, as DNA: TGTGCCAGCAGCTCCGGGACAGCCTATGGCTACACCTTC.

This clone has a handful of counts. The chain combines TRBV10-3 with TRBJ2-7; 7 bases are shared with TRBD2. The CDR3 runs 13 residues. Trimming at V came to 4 bases and at J to 6 bases, leaving 6 bases not matched to a gene. CDR1 is ENHRY and CDR2 is SYGVKD in the germline V gene. The CDR3 reads CAISGRGGSEQYF. The CDR3 coding sequence is TGTGCCATCAGTGGGCGCGGGGGTAGCGAGCAGTACTTC.

This clone occurred a few times. V usage is TRBV6-5 and J usage is TRBJ1-2, with D tentatively TRBD1 (5 bases). Germline assignment: CDR1 MNHEY and CDR2 SVGAGI. The CDR3 extends over 14 amino acids. With 5 bases removed from V and 4 bases from J, the gap between germline ends came to 14 bases. CDR3 DNA: TGTGCCAGCAGTGAATCTGCAGGGTTCTATGGCTACACCTTC. This translates into CASSESAGFYGYTF.

This clone was recorded a few times. The V gene is TRBV10-3, the J gene TRBJ1-2, with D maybe TRBD1 (6 bases). Trimming shortened V by 3 bases and J by 6 bases, and 11 bases separated the two germline ends. Germline V gene sequence: CDR1 ENHRY, CDR2 SYGVKD. This CDR3 is built from 13 residues. CDR3 residues: CAISDFQGNGYTF. CDR3 in DNA: TGTGCCATCAGTGACTTCCAGGGGAATGGCTACACCTTC.

This chain links TRBV19 with TRBJ2-7, with no clear D. Trimming pared 2 bases from V and 0 bases from J, leaving 14 bases between. The CDR3 length is 16 residues. Germline V gene sequence: CDR1 LNHDA, CDR2 SQIVND (reference sequence). The CDR3 nucleotides read TGTGCCAGTAGTATAAGTGGCAGGATTCCCTCCTACGAGCAGTACTTC. It codes for CASSISGRIPSYEQYF.

The J gene is TRBJ2-7, the V gene TRBV11-2; possibly TRBD1 for D (6 bases). V lost 0 bases and J lost 4, with 13 bases in between. The CDR3 is made up of 15 amino acids. Germline CDR1 and CDR2: SGHAT and FQNNGV. CDR3 sequence reads: CASSLDIGTLYEQYF. CDR3 nucleotide sequence: TGTGCCAGCAGCTTAGATATCGGGACACTTTACGAGCAGTACTTC. The whole variable domain, remainder taken from reference TRBV11-2 and TRBJ2-7, is EAGVAQSPRYKIIEKRQSVAFWCNPISGHATLYWYQQILGQGPKLLIQFQNNGVVDDSQLPKDRFSAERLKGVDSTLKIQPAKLEDSAVYLCASSLDIGTLYEQYFGPGTRLTVT.

This chain links TRBV6-1 with TRBJ1-2; D ambiguous. Germline V lookup: CDR1 MNHNS, CDR2 SASEGT. Trimming took off 4 bases at V and 8 bases at J, with 11 bases between the two ends. This CDR3 region has 12 residues. CDR3 region: CASSVPQSGYTF. The CDR3 nucleotides are TGTGCCAGCAGTGTTCCCCAGTCCGGCTACACCTTC.

The chain combines TRBV10-3 with TRBJ2-7; perhaps TRBD1 as D (6 bases). V gave up 6 bases and J gave up 0 bases, with 15 bases separating them. This CDR3 comprises 15 residues. Germline assignment: CDR1 ENHRY and CDR2 SYGVKD. CDR3 sequence: CAISDTGKSSYEQYF. The CDR3 DNA reads as TGTGCCATCAGCGACACAGGGAAGAGCTCCTACGAGCAGTACTTC.

J is TRBJ2-2 and V is TRBV27; 7 bases map to TRBD1. The junction had 21 bases not matched to a gene; V was cut back by 2 bases and J by 0 bases. The CDR3 sequence is 22 residues long. Germline-derived CDR1 and CDR2 are MNHEY and SMNVEV (reference sequence). CDR3 sequence reads: CASSLHWTGAKALEPNTGELFF. In DNA form, the CDR3 reads TGTGCCAGCAGTTTACACTGGACAGGAGCCAAGGCACTCGAGCCGAACACCGGGGAGCTGTTTTTT.

The rearrangement links TRBV27 to TRBJ2-3; the D is unclear. V lost 2 bases and J lost 1, with 13 bases in between. The CDR3 contains 16 residues. Germline assignment: CDR1 MNHEY and CDR2 SMNVEV (reference sequence). The CDR3 sequence is CASSLLLLGRTDTQYF. CDR3 nucleotides: TGTGCCAGCAGTTTACTTCTGCTAGGACGCACAGATACGCAGTATTTT.

The sample holds a few counts of this clone. The chain is built from TRBV5-6 and TRBJ2-1; 12 bases are a match to TRBD2. This CDR3 has 17 amino acids. CDR1 SGHDT and CDR2 YYEEEE come from the germline V gene. V gave up 5 bases and J gave up 7 bases; unmatched junction bases: 13. The CDR3 DNA is TGTGCCAGCAGGTTTCGGACTAGCGGGGCCGAGGGAAATGAGCAGTTCTTC. This translates into CASRFRTSGAEGNEQFF.

The V call is TRBV5-1, the J call TRBJ2-3, with unresolved D. Germline V gives CDR1 SGHRS, CDR2 YFSETQ. CDR3 length equals 16 residues. V lost 0 bases and J 0 bases, leaving 11 bases between the germline ends. In DNA form, the CDR3 reads TGCGCCAGCAGCTTGGACCGCCCCCTGAGCACAGATACGCAGTATTTT. As protein: CASSLDRPLSTDTQYF.

The CDR3 is CAIGTGTNTGELFF. The CDR3 DNA is TGTGCCATCGGGACAGGAACGAACACCGGGGAGCTGTTTTTT. The chain joins TRBV10-3 to TRBJ2-2; 8 bases match TRBD1. This CDR3 has 14 amino acids. The germline V gene encodes CDR1 ENHRY and CDR2 SYGVKD. The junction had 2 bases not matched to a gene; V was cut back by 8 bases and J by 0 bases.

CDR3: CASSIRPGRGQFF. CDR3 in DNA: TGTGCCAGTAGTATAAGGCCAGGGAGGGGTCAGTTCTTC. The chain employs TRBV19 and TRBJ2-1; the match to TRBD2 covers 7 bases. CDR3 length: 13 residues. Germline V gene data show CDR1 as LNHDA and CDR2 as SQIVND (reference sequence). Trimming took 2 bases from V and 13 from J; bases not matched to a gene: 8.

The rearrangement joins TRBV7-8 to TRBJ1-1; a possible D gene is TRBD1 (5 bases). The V and J ends lost 5 bases and 6 bases respectively, with 13 bases between them. There are 13 residues in the CDR3. The germline V gene encodes CDR1 SGHVS and CDR2 FQNEAQ. The CDR3 nucleotides are TGTGCCAGCAGCCCCATTGTGGGGGCTGAAGCTTTCTTT. It translates to CASSPIVGAEAFF.

The V gene is TRBV19, the J gene TRBJ1-1; D unclear. The ends were cut back, 3 bases at V and 5 bases at J, with 10 bases in the middle. The CDR3 covers 13 residues. The V gene's germline CDR1 is LNHDA and CDR2 SQIVND (reference sequence). CDR3 protein: CASSMTAATEAFF. The CDR3 DNA follows: TGTGCCAGTAGTATGACCGCGGCGACTGAAGCTTTCTTT.

The V call is TRBV6-1, the J call TRBJ2-1, with D possibly being TRBD1 or TRBD2 (5 bases each). Trimming removed 1 base at V and 9 bases at J, with 10 bases between. There are 13 residues in the CDR3. CDR1 and CDR2 from the germline V gene are MNHNS and SASEGT. CDR3 sequence (DNA): TGTGCCAGCAGTGAAGGCAGGGACCTTGAGCAGTTCTTC. Protein sequence: CASSEGRDLEQFF.

The chain recombines TRBV19 with TRBJ2-3; 8 bases agree with TRBD2. Germline V gene sequence: CDR1 LNHDA, CDR2 SQIVND (reference sequence). V dropped 1 base and J dropped 3; count of bases not matched to a gene: 9. This CDR3 spans 17 amino acids. CDR3 region: CASSIAASGLLTDTQYF. The CDR3 DNA is TGTGCCAGTAGTATAGCTGCTAGCGGGCTTTTAACAGATACGCAGTATTTT.

The table lists this clone with a few counts. The V and J genes are TRBV7-8 and TRBJ2-5; D is uncertain. Germline V gene sequence: CDR1 SGHVS, CDR2 FQNEAQ. The CDR3 extends over 16 amino acids. The ends were cut back, 1 base at V and 0 bases at J, with 12 bases in the middle. CDR3 residues: CASSLGWQKYQETQYF. In nucleotides, the CDR3 is TGTGCCAGCAGCTTAGGGTGGCAGAAGTACCAAGAGACCCAGTACTTC.

The V call is TRBV11-2, the J call TRBJ2-3, with 12 positions matching TRBD2. Germline V gene lookup returns CDR1 SGHAT and CDR2 FQNNGV. With V trimmed by 4 bases and J by 5 bases, 7 bases remained unmatched. CDR3 length: 16 residues. The CDR3, as DNA: TGTGCCAGCAGCTCCGGACTAGCGGGGATGGGAGATACGCAGTATTTT. Protein: CASSSGLAGMGDTQYF. Variable domain in full (rest from reference TRBV11-2 and TRBJ2-3): EAGVAQSPRYKIIEKRQSVAFWCNPISGHATLYWYQQILGQGPKLLIQFQNNGVVDDSQLPKDRFSAERLKGVDSTLKIQPAKLEDSAVYLCASSSGLAGMGDTQYFGPGTRLTVL.

The J gene is TRBJ2-5, the V gene TRBV7-8, with D tentatively TRBD1 or TRBD2 (5 bases each). Germline V gives CDR1 SGHVS, CDR2 FQNEAQ. CDR3 length: 14 residues. Trimming took 2 bases from V and 1 from J, leaving 8 bases between them. The CDR3 spells CASSLSGTQETQYF. Written as DNA, the CDR3 is TGTGCCAGCAGCTTATCGGGGACCCAAGAGACCCAGTACTTC.

There are a few counts of this clone. The rearrangement uses TRBV19 and TRBJ2-7; 8 bases align to TRBD1. With 3 bases clipped from V and 9 bases from J, the junction kept 7 bases outside the gene matches. Germline V gives CDR1 LNHDA, CDR2 SQIVND (reference sequence). The CDR3 has 13 amino acids. The CDR3 DNA sequence: TGTGCCAGTAGTATGGCCTCAGGGGGCGTGCAGTACTTC. Protein sequence: CASSMASGGVQYF. The whole variable domain, remainder taken from reference TRBV19 and TRBJ2-7, is DGGITQSPKYLFRKEGQNVTLSCEQNLNHDAMYWYRQDPGQGLRLIYYSQIVNDFQKGDIAEGYSVSREKKESFPLTVTSAQKNPTAFYLCASSMASGGVQYFGPGTRLTVT.

This chain joins TRBV15 and TRBJ2-1; D is unresolved. The V end lost 0 bases, the J end lost 2 bases, and 8 bases lay between the germline ends. Germline loops: CDR1 LNHNV, CDR2 YYDKDF (reference sequence). This CDR3 comprises 15 residues. CDR3 region: CATSRDPGTYNEQFF. CDR3 bases: TGTGCCACCAGCAGAGACCCCGGCACCTACAATGAGCAGTTCTTC.